Listed below are T cell receptor beta chains from one sample, sequenced in a study of Graves' ophthalmopathy and Graves' hyperthyroidism. MiXCR, applied by TCRdb to the multiplex PCR reads, yields one record per CDR3 protein. Of under 350,000 distinct CDR3 sequences listed, roughly a sixth were seen once; the top ten hold more than 9%. The sequencing sample was made of peripheral blood. These receptors all stem from an adult man with Graves' ophthalmopathy. CDR3s include the opening cysteine and the closing phenylalanine or tryptophan. The D gene is left open where the match is weak. Clone sizes are shown as once, few, many or a size class.

J | size | V | D | CDR3 | DNA
TRBJ1-1 | many | TRBV12-3/TRBV12-4 | NA | CASSLGSGAFF | TGTGCCAGCAGTCTGGGGAGCGGGGCTTTCTTT
TRBJ2-2 | few | TRBV11-2 | TRBD1 | CASTLQGVDTGELFF | TGTGCCAGCACCTTACAGGGGGTGGACACCGGGGAGCTGTTTTTT
TRBJ1-1 | many | TRBV6-1 | TRBD1 | CASRSPGQGVKQAFF | TGTGCCAGCAGGTCTCCGGGACAGGGGGTGAAGCAAGCTTTCTTT
TRBJ2-7 | many | TRBV12-3/TRBV12-4 | NA | CASSNRDNSYEQYF | TGTGCCAGCAGTAATCGGGACAACTCCTACGAGCAGTACTTC
TRBJ1-6 | many | TRBV7-9 | TRBD1 | CASRAGGSSYNSPLHF | TGTGCCAGCAGGGCAGGGGGGAGCTCCTATAATTCACCCCTCCACTTT
TRBJ1-1 | many | TRBV2 | NA | CASRRDTANTEAFF | TGTGCCAGCAGGAGGGACACAGCGAACACTGAAGCTTTCTTT
TRBJ2-4 | many | TRBV7-2 | TRBD1 | CASSLAGQGVIQYF | TGTGCCAGCAGCTTAGCGGGACAGGGAGTCATTCAGTACTTC
TRBJ2-2 | many | TRBV7-9 | NA | CASSLLTGSPGELFF | TGTGCCAGCAGCTTATTGACGGGGAGTCCCGGGGAGCTGTTTTTT
TRBJ2-5 | many | TRBV7-2 | NA | CASSRIGPWDTQETQYF | TGTGCCAGCAGCCGGATCGGGCCATGGGACACCCAAGAGACCCAGTACTTC
TRBJ1-6 | many | TRBV7-9 | NA | CASARSSPLHF | TGTGCCAGCGCGAGGAGTTCACCCCTCCACTTT
TRBJ2-7 | many | TRBV10-1 | TRBD2 | CASSEGSGRAVQYF | TGCGCCAGCAGTGAGGGTAGCGGGAGGGCCGTGCAGTACTTC